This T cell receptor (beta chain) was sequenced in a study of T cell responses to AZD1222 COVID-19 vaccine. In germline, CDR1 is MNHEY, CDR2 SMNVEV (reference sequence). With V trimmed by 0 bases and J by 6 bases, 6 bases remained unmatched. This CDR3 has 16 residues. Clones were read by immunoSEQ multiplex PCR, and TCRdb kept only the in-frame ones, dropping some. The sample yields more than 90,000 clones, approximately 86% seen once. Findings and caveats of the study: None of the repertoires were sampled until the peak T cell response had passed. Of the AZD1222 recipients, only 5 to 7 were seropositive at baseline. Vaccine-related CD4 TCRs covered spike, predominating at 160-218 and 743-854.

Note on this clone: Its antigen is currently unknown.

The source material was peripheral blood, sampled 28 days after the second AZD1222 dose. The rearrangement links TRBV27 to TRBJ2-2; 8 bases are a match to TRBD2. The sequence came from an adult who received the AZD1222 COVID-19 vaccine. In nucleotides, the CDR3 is TGTGCCAGCAGTTTATCCAGCGGGAGTGTTGCCGGGGAGCTGTTTTTT. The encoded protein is CASSLSSGSVAGELFF.